Listed below are T cell receptor beta chains from one sample, sequenced in a study of metastatic and nonmetastatic thyroid tumors. TCRdb re-called the PCR reads with MiXCR. Seen here are fewer than 50,000 clones, 25% to 35% observed once, and the top ten hold more than 8%. Material: blood. These receptors were collected from a male donor with papillary thyroid cancer or a benign thyroid nodule (not recorded which). Some clones in this sample may be carry-over from other donors' samples. Both conserved end residues are part of each CDR3. A D gene is named only where the DNA matches it firmly. Only part of the rows carry a size: once, few, many, or a class if the clone is expanded.

v_gene	abundance	j_gene	d_gene	CDR3nt	CDR3aa
TRBV6-1	many	TRBJ2-7	TRBD2	TGTGCCAGCAGTGGAGGACTAGCGTCCGACGAGCAGTACTTC	CASSGGLASDEQYF
TRBV7-2	many	TRBJ2-1	TRBD2	TGTGCCAGCAGCCGCACTAGCGGGGGAATCTTC	CASSRTSGGIF
TRBV7-9	many	TRBJ1-2	.	TGTGCCAGCGGCGGGGCGGATGGCTACACCTTC	CASGGADGYTF
TRBV19	.	TRBJ2-2	TRBD2	TGTGCCAGTAGTCCACTCGCGGGAGAGGGCACCGGGGAGCTGTTTTTT	CASSPLAGEGTGELFF
TRBV6-1	medium-sized	TRBJ1-6	.	TGTGCCAGCGGATCAACAGGGTCCGAGTATTCACCCCTCCACTTT	CASGSTGSEYSPLHF
TRBV5-1	few	TRBJ1-2	.	TGCGCCAGCAGCTTCCCCGACAGACCTCTTGCTCCGGCGTTC	CASSFPDRPLAPAF
TRBV6-1	many	TRBJ2-1	.	TGTGCCAGCAGTGACTCTAAGCTCTACAATGAGCAGTTCTTC	CASSDSKLYNEQFF
TRBV2	many	TRBJ2-7	.	TGTGCCAGCAGTGCACTCTACGAGCAGTACTTC	CASSALYEQYF
TRBV27	few	TRBJ1-2	TRBD1	TGTGCCAGCAGTCCCGACAGGGGTGTAGCGGGCTATGGCTACACCTTC	CASSPDRGVAGYGYTF
TRBV9	many	TRBJ1-3	TRBD1	TGTGCCAGCAGCGAGGGGACAGCCTCTGGAAACACCATATATTTT	CASSEGTASGNTIYF
TRBV6-1	many	TRBJ2-7	TRBD2	TGTGCCAGCAGTGAAGCGGGGGCCCCGGGACTAGCGGTAGTCTACGAGCAGTACTTC	CASSEAGAPGLAVVYEQYF
TRBV19	many	TRBJ2-7	TRBD1	TGTGCCAGTAGTATCACCGGGACAGGGAGCTACGAGCAGTACTTC	CASSITGTGSYEQYF
TRBV20-1	.	TRBJ2-3	.	TGCAGTGCTCGGGGTAGCAGCACAGATACGCAGTATTTT	CSARGSSTDTQYF
TRBV5-1	.	TRBJ1-2	.	TGCGCCAGCAGCTGGGCGGTGGCAGATTATGGCTACACCTTC	CASSWAVADYGYTF
TRBV11-2	medium-sized	TRBJ1-6	.	TGTGCCAGCAGCCCGACGGGACTTCAAAATTCACCCCTCCACTTT	CASSPTGLQNSPLHF
TRBV5-1	medium-sized	TRBJ2-7	TRBD1	TGCGCCAGCAGCTGGAGGGGACAGGCCTCCTACGAGCAGTACTTC	CASSWRGQASYEQYF
TRBV7-3	many	TRBJ1-1	TRBD1	TGTGCCAGCAGCTTAGGTGGCGATGGGTCGACAGGGAGGAAAGCTTTCTTT	CASSLGGDGSTGRKAFF
TRBV12-3/TRBV12-4	many	TRBJ2-3	TRBD2	TGTGCCAGCAGCCCCTCCCTAGCGGGGGCGCAGTATTTT	CASSPSLAGAQYF
TRBV13	.	TRBJ2-7	TRBD2	TGTGCCAGCAGCCCGGCGCGGCTAGCGGATTACGAGCAGTACTTC	CASSPARLADYEQYF
TRBV7-9	many	TRBJ1-2	TRBD1	TGTGCCAGCAGCTTAGAGGACAGGGGGCCTGGCTACACCTTC	CASSLEDRGPGYTF
TRBV7-9	.	TRBJ1-2	.	TGTGCCAGCAGCTCCTCCACCGACTATGGCTACACCTTC	CASSSSTDYGYTF
TRBV11-2	.	TRBJ2-1	.	TGTGCCAGCAGCTTAGTTTGGGGCCACCAGAACGGTGAGCAGTTCTTC	CASSLVWGHQNGEQFF
TRBV28	many	TRBJ1-5	TRBD1	TGTGCCAGCAGTTCCCGAAACAGGGGTTGGCATTTT	CASSSRNRGWHF
TRBV9	once	TRBJ2-1	.	.	CASSVVASGNEPFF
TRBV7-6	.	TRBJ2-3	.	TGTGCCAGCAGCCGAGGGCAGGAGACAGATACGCAGTATTTT	CASSRGQETDTQYF
TRBV19	many	TRBJ1-5	.	TGTGCCAGTAGTATACTAGGGACATTCAGCAATCAGCCCCAGCATTTT	CASSILGTFSNQPQHF
TRBV7-2	many	TRBJ2-5	.	TGTGCCAGCAGCTTGGTCTGGGACCAAGAGACCCAGTACTTC	CASSLVWDQETQYF
TRBV10-3	many	TRBJ1-2	.	TGTGCCATCAGTGACAATGGCTACACCTTC	CAISDNGYTF
TRBV7-8	.	TRBJ1-2	.	TGTGCCAGCAGCAGCCGGGGCCCGGACTATGGCTACACCTTC	CASSSRGPDYGYTF
TRBV9	once	TRBJ2-3	.	TGTGCCAGCAGCGTAGGGGTACTAGTGGAGGCAGATACGCAGTATTTT	CASSVGVLVEADTQYF
TRBV5-1	.	TRBJ2-3	.	TGCGCCAGCAGCTTAGGCGCAGGGATGATAGATACGCAGTATTTT	CASSLGAGMIDTQYF
TRBV3-1	.	TRBJ1-5	.	TGTGCCAGCAGCCAATCGGGCACCCCGGGACGTATTGATTTT	CASSQSGTPGRIDF
TRBV5-1	many	TRBJ2-6	.	TGCGCCAGCAGCCCCCGCACCTACCAGGGGGCCAACGTCCTGACTTTC	CASSPRTYQGANVLTF
TRBV7-9	many	TRBJ2-1	.	TGTGCCAGCAGCGTTCGGTTAGCGGCCCTCTACAATGAGCAGTTCTTC	CASSVRLAALYNEQFF
TRBV5-1	many	TRBJ2-5	TRBD1	TGCGCCAGCAGCTTGTTCGGGGGTGGACAGGGGGCGTACCAAGAGACCCAGTACTTC	CASSLFGGGQGAYQETQYF
TRBV3-1	many	TRBJ1-4	.	TGTGCCAGCAGCCAGGGAACAGGAGAAAAACTGTTTTTT	CASSQGTGEKLFF
TRBV6-5	many	TRBJ2-2	.	TGTGCCAGCAGTTACTTGGGGACGGGGCGAACCGGGGAGCTGTTTTTT	CASSYLGTGRTGELFF
TRBV7-2	.	TRBJ2-5	TRBD1	TGTGCCAGCAGCCTCTGGACAGGGCGGGACACCCAGTACTTC	CASSLWTGRDTQYF
TRBV5-6	many	TRBJ1-2	TRBD1	TGTGCCAGCACACAAGAGAGGGGGACAGCATATGGCTACACCTTC	CASTQERGTAYGYTF
TRBV25-1	many	TRBJ2-5	.	TGTGCCAGCAGTGAATCCGTGGCTAGAGAGACCCAGTACTTC	CASSESVARETQYF
TRBV5-1	.	TRBJ1-1	.	TGCGCCAGCAGCTTGGGGGGCACGTCAAGCACTGAAGCTTTCTTT	CASSLGGTSSTEAFF
TRBV6-1	.	TRBJ2-7	.	TGTGCCAGCAGGCCCGCAGGGTTAAAGCGGCACTACGAGCAGTACTTC	CASRPAGLKRHYEQYF
TRBV11-3	.	TRBJ2-7	.	TGTGCCAGCGGGCTCGGGACAGCGGGCGAGCAGTACTTC	CASGLGTAGEQYF
TRBV19	few	TRBJ2-1	.	TGTGCCAGTAGTCCACATAGTGCGGCGTATGAGCAGTTCTTC	CASSPHSAAYEQFF
TRBV6-1	many	TRBJ1-4	TRBD1	TGTGCCAGCAGTGGGTTTGGGGGACAGGGTCGGGAAAAACTGTTTTTT	CASSGFGGQGREKLFF
TRBV11-2	once	TRBJ1-3	TRBD1	TGTGCCAGTGGGGGCAGGGGGCGGACTGGAAACACCATATATTTT	CASGGRGRTGNTIYF
TRBV7-2	.	TRBJ1-2	TRBD1	TGTGCCAGCAGCCCCAGAGACAGGGCAGGCGGCTACACCTTC	CASSPRDRAGGYTF
TRBV7-8	many	TRBJ1-5	.	TGTGCCAGCAGCTTAGGAGCTCGCGGGATTCAGCCCCAGCATTTT	CASSLGARGIQPQHF
TRBV29-1	many	TRBJ1-1	.	TGCAGCTCCCGAGGGGGGAGTGAAGCTTTCTTT	CSSRGGSEAFF
TRBV5-1	.	TRBJ1-2	TRBD1	TGCGCCAGCAGCTTCGGGACAGCAGACCTCTATGGCTACACCTTC	CASSFGTADLYGYTF
TRBV28	many	TRBJ2-7	.	TGTGCCAGCAGTTTGTTGGGGGGCGCATACGAGCAGTACTTC	CASSLLGGAYEQYF
TRBV5-8	.	TRBJ2-2	TRBD2	TGTGCCAGCAGCGGCTGGGGCGGGAGTTACACCGGGGAGCTGTTTTTT	CASSGWGGSYTGELFF
TRBV28	few	TRBJ1-4	.	TGTGCCAGCAGTTCCTCAGGTGATTGGGGTAATGAAAAACTGTTTTTT	CASSSSGDWGNEKLFF
TRBV2	.	TRBJ2-7	TRBD2	TGTGCCAGCAGTACCCGGACTAGATCCTACGAGCAGTACTTC	CASSTRTRSYEQYF
TRBV6-1	few	TRBJ2-7	.	TGTGCCAGCCTGGGGGCAGCGGAGGTCTACGAGCAGTACTTC	CASLGAAEVYEQYF
TRBV19	.	TRBJ2-7	.	TGTGCCAGTAGCCGGGACTCCAACTCCTACGAGCAGTACTTC	CASSRDSNSYEQYF
TRBV20-1	medium-sized	TRBJ2-6	.	TGCAGTGCTGACCTATCCTCTGGGGCCAACGTCCTGACTTTC	CSADLSSGANVLTF